This TCR beta chain was retrieved from a study of cytomegalovirus exposure and HLA in healthy donors. The PCR made use of 60 Vbeta and 13 Jbeta primers. TCRdb's copy holds only in-frame clones and misses some; the assay was immunoSEQ multiplex PCR. The sample yields about 200,000 clones, roughly 80% seen once. Broader study findings: Fewer N-insertions than the approximately 610-donor mean were reportedly shown by an Asian-associated ancestry cluster in a later analysis. Sequences of the TCR beta chain were said to predict the HLA-A and HLA-B alleles of most subjects accurately.

As to this clone: The antigen is not known. Other DNA variants within this sample encode the same CDR3.

Donors in the study were healthy people who gave bone marrow. Germline V gives CDR1 SGHRS, CDR2 YFSETQ. CDR3 length: 15 residues. The trim removed 4 bases at V and 8 bases at J, leaving 9 bases unmatched. V is TRBV5-1 and J is TRBJ2-2, with 9 bases identical to TRBD1. This clonotype was sampled from a man aged 30-40 years in good health and CMV-seronegative. Sequenced input: PBMCs. This CDR3 reads CASSAWTGVTGELFF. CDR3 DNA: TGCGCCAGCAGCGCTTGGACAGGGGTGACTGGGGAGCTGTTTTTT. Supplemented by reference TRBV5-1 and TRBJ2-2, the full variable domain reads KAGVTQTPRYLIKTRGQQVTLSCSPISGHRSVSWYQQTPGQGLQFLFEYFSETQRNKGNFPGRFSGRQFSNSRSEMNVSTLELGDSALYLCASSAWTGVTGELFFGEGSRLTVL.